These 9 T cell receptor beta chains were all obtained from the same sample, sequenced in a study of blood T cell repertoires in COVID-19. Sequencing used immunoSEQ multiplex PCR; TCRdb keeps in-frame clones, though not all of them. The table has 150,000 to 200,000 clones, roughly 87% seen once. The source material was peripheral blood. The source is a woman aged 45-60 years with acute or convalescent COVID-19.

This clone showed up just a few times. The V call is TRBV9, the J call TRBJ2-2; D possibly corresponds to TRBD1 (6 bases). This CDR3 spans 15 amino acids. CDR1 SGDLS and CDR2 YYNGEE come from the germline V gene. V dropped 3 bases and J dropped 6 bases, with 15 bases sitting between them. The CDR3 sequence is CASSGTRGLPGELFF. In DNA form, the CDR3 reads TGTGCCAGCAGCGGGACCAGGGGATTGCCCGGGGAGCTGTTTTTT.

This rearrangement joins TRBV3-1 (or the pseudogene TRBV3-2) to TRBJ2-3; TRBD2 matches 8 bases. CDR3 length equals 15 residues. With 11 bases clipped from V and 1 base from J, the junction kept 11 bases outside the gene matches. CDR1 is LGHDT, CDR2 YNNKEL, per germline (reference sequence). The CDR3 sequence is CARGGDSRRTDTQYF. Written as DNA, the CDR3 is TGTGCCCGGGGGGGGGACTCCCGCCGCACAGATACGCAGTATTTT.

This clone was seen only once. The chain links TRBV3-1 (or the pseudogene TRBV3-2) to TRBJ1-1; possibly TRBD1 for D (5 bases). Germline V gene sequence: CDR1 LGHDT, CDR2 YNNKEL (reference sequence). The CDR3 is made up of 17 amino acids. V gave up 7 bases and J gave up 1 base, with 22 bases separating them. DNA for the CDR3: TGTGCCAGCAACCGAATCATGGACACTCCCGAGAACACTGAAGCTTTCTTT. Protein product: CASNRIMDTPENTEAFF.

In DNA, the CDR3 is TGTGCCAGTAGTATCACGACACAGGGTTACGACTATGGCTACACCTTC. Its translation: CASSITTQGYDYGYTF. The chain carries TRBV19 and TRBJ1-2; tentatively, D is TRBD1 (6 bases). V lost 3 bases to trimming and J lost 3 bases, with 17 bases between them. CDR3 length: 16 amino acids. The germline V gene encodes CDR1 LNHDA and CDR2 SQIVND (reference sequence).

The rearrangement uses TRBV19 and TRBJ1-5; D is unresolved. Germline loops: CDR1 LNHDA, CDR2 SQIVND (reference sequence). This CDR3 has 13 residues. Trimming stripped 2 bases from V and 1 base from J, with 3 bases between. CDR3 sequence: CASSISSNQPQHF. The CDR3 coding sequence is TGTGCCAGTAGTATAAGCAGCAATCAGCCCCAGCATTTT.

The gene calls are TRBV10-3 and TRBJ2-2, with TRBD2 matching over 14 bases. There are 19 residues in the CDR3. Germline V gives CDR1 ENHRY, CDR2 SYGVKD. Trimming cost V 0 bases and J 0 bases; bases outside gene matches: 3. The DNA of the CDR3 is TGTGCCATCAGTGAGTCCCGGACTAGCGGGGGGTCGAACACCGGGGAGCTGTTTTTT. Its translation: CAISESRTSGGSNTGELFF.

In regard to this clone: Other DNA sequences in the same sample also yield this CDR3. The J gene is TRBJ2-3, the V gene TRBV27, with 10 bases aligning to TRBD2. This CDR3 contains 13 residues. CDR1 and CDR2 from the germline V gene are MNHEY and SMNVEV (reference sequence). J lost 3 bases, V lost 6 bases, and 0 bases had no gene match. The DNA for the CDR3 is TGTGCCAGCAGAGCGGGGGGGACAGATACGCAGTATTTT. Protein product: CASRAGGTDTQYF.

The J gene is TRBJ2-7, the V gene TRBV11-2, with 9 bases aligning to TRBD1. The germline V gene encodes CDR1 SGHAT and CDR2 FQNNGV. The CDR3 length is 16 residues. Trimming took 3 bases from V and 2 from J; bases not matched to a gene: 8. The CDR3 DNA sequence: TGTGCCAGCAGCTTTCTACTCGGGACAGGGCCCTACGAGCAGTACTTC. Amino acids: CASSFLLGTGPYEQYF.

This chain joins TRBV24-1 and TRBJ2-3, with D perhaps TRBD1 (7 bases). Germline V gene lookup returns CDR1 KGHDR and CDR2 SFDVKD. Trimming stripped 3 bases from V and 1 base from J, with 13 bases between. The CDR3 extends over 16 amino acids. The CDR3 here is CATSDPRDRGTDTQYF. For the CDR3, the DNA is TGTGCCACCAGTGATCCGCGGGACAGAGGCACAGATACGCAGTATTTT.